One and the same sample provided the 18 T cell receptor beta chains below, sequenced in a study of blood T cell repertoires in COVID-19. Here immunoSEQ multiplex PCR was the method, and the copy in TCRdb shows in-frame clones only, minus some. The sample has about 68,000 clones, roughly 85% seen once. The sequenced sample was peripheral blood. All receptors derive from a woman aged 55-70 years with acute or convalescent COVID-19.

DNA for the CDR3: TGTGCCACCAGTGATGCCCTGGGGGGTAACTACAATGAGCAGTTCTTC. This sequence encodes CATSDALGGNYNEQFF. This chain links TRBV24-1 with TRBJ2-1; possibly TRBD2 for D (6 bases). The length of the CDR3 is 16 residues. V was clipped by 3 bases and J by 3 bases, with 14 bases between them. The germline gives CDR1 KGHDR, CDR2 SFDVKD.

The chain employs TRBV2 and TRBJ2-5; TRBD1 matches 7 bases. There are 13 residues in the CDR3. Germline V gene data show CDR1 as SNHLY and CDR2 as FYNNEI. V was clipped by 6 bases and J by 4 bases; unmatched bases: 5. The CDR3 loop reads CASSIRGSETQYF. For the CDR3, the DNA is TGTGCCAGCAGCATCAGGGGGTCAGAGACCCAGTACTTC.

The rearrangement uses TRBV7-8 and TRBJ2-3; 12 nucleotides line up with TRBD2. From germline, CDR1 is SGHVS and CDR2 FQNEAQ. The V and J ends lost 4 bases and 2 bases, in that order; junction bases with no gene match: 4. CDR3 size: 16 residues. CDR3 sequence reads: CASSYRTSGTTDTQYF. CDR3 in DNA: TGTGCCAGCAGCTACAGGACTAGCGGGACCACAGATACGCAGTATTTT. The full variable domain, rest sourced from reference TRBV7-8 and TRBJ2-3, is GAGVSQSPRYKVAKRGQDVALRCDPISGHVSLFWYQQALGQGPEFLTYFQNEAQLDKSGLPSDRFFAERPEGSVSTLKIQRTQQEDSAVYLCASSYRTSGTTDTQYFGPGTRLTVL.

CDR3 in amino acids: CASSRNDRGGYTF. In nucleotides, the CDR3 is TGTGCCAGCAGCCGAAACGACAGGGGAGGCTACACCTTC. The chain is built from TRBV27 and TRBJ1-2; 8 bases line up with TRBD1. The CDR3 is 13 residues long. The germline V gene has CDR1 MNHEY and CDR2 SMNVEV (reference sequence). The junction had 8 bases not matched to a gene; V was cut back by 6 bases and J by 8 bases.

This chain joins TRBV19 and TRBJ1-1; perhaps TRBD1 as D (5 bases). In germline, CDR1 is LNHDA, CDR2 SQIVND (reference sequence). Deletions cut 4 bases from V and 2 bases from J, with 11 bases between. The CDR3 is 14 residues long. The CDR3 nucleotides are TGTGCCAGTAGTAGGGTGGGGCCTAACACTGAAGCTTTCTTT. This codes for CASSRVGPNTEAFF.

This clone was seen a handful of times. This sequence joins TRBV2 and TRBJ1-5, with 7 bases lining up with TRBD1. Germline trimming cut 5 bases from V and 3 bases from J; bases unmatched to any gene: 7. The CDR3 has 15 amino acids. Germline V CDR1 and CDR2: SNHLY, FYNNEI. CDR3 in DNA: TGTGCCAGCAGTCTCATCGGGACAGACAATCAGCCCCAGCATTTT. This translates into CASSLIGTDNQPQHF.

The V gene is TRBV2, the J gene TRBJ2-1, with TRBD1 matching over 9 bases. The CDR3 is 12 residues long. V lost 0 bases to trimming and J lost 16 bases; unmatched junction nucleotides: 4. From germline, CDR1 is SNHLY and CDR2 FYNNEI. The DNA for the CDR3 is TGTGCCAGCAGTGAAGCACCGGGACAGGGATTCTTC. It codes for CASSEAPGQGFF.

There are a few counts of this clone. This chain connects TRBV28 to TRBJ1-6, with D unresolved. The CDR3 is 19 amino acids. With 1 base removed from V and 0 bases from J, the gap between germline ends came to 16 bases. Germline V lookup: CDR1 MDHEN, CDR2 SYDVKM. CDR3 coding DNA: TGTGCCAGCAGTTTATCCCCAAGGTCAAGGAGCTCCTATAATTCACCCCTCCACTTT. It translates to CASSLSPRSRSSYNSPLHF.

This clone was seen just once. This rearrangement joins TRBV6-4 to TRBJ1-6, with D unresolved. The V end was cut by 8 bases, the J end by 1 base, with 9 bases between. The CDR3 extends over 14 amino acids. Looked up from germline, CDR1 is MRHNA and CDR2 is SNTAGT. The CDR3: CASSRESYNSPLHF. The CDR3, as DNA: TGTGCCAGCTCGCGGGAATCCTATAATTCACCCCTCCACTTT.

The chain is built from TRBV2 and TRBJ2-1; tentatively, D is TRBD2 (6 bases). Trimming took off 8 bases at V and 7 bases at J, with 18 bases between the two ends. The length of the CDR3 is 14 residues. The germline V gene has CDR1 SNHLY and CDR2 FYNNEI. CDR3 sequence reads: CASWGLVKFNEQFF. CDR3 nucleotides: TGTGCCAGCTGGGGACTCGTCAAGTTTAATGAGCAGTTCTTC.

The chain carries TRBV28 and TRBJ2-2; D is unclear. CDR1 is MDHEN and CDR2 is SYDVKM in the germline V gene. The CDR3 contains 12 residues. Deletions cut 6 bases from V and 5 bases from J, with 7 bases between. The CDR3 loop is CASRTRTGELFF. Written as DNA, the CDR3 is TGTGCCAGCAGAACCAGGACCGGGGAGCTGTTTTTT.

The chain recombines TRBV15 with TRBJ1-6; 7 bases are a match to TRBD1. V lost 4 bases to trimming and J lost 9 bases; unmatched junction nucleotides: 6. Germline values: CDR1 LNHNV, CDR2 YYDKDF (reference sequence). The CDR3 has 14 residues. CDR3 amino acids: CATSTDRVFSPLHF. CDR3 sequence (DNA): TGTGCCACCAGCACCGACAGGGTATTTTCACCCCTCCACTTT.

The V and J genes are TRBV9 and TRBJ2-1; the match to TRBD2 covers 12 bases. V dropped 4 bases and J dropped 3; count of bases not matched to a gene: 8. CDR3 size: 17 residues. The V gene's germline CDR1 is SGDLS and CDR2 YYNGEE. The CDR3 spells CASSYSLAGGIYNEQFF. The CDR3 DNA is TGTGCCAGCAGCTATAGTCTAGCGGGAGGGATCTACAATGAGCAGTTCTTC. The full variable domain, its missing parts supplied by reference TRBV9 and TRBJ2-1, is DSGVTQTPKHLITATGQRVTLRCSPRSGDLSVYWYQQSLDQGLQFLIQYYNGEERAKGNILERFSAQQFPDLHSELNLSSLELGDSALYFCASSYSLAGGIYNEQFFGPGTRLTVL.

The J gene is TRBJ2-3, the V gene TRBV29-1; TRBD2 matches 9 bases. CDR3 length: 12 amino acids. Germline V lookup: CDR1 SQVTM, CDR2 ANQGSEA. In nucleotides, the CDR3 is TGCAGTGATACTAGCGGGACAGATACGCAGTATTTT. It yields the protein CSDTSGTDTQYF.

The CDR3 protein is CASSQARGRGTEAFF. The CDR3 DNA reads as TGTGCCAGCAGCCAAGCGAGGGGGCGAGGGACTGAAGCTTTCTTT. The rearrangement uses TRBV14 and TRBJ1-1; 7 positions agree with TRBD1. After removal of 1 base from V and 5 bases from J, the junction contained 7 bases not matched to a gene. The CDR3 has 15 amino acids. In germline, CDR1 is SGHDN, CDR2 FVKESK.

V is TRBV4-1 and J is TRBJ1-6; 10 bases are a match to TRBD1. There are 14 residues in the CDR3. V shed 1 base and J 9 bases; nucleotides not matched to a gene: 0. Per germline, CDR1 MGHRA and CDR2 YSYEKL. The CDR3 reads CASSQGTGGSPLHF. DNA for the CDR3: TGCGCCAGCAGCCAAGGGACAGGGGGTTCACCCCTCCACTTT.

CDR3: CASSESGQNTEAFF. The CDR3 bases are TGCGCCAGCAGTGAGTCGGGACAGAACACTGAAGCTTTCTTT. The rearrangement joins TRBV10-1 to TRBJ1-1, with a weak D call TRBD1 (6 bases). This CDR3 has 14 amino acids. V was trimmed by 0 bases and J by 1 base, leaving 6 bases between them. CDR1 is WNHNN and CDR2 is SYGVQD in the germline V gene (reference sequence).

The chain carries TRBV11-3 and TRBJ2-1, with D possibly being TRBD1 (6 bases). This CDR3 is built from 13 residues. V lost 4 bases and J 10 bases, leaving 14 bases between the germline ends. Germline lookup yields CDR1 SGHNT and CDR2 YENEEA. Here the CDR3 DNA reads TGTGCCAGCAGCTCCACAGGGTCTAGGGAGCAGTTCTTC. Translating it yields CASSSTGSREQFF.